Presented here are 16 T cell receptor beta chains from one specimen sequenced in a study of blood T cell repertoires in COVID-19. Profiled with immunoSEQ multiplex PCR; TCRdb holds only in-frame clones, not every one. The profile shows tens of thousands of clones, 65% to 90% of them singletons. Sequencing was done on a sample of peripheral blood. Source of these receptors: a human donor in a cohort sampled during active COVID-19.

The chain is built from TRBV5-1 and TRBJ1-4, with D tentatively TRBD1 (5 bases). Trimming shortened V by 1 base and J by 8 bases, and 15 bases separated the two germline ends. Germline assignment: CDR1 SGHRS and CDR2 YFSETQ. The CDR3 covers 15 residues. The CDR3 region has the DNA TGCGCCAGCAGCTTGATAGGGCAGGGAAGGGAAAAACTGTTTTTT. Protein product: CASSLIGQGREKLFF.

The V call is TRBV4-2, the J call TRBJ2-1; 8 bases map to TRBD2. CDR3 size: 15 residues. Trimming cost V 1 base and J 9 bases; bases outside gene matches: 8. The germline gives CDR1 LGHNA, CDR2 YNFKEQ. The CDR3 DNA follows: TGTGCCAGCAGCCAAGGAACGGGAGGGCTCACTGAGCAGTTCTTC. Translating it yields CASSQGTGGLTEQFF.

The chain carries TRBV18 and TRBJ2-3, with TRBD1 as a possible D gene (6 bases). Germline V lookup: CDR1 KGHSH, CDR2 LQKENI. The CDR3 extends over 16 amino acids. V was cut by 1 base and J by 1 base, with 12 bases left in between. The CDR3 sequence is CASSPRVRGGTDTQYF. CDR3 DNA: TGTGCCAGCTCACCACGCGTCAGGGGAGGCACAGATACGCAGTATTTT.

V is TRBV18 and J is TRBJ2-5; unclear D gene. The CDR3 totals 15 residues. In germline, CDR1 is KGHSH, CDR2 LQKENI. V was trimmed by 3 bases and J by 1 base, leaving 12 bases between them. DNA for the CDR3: TGTGCCAGCTCACCTTTCACACCAATCCAAGAGACCCAGTACTTC. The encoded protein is CASSPFTPIQETQYF.

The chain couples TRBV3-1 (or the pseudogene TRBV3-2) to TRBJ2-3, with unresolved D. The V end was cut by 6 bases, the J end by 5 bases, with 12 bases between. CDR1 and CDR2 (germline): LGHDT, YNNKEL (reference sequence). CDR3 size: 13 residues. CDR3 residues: CASRVSSGDTQYF. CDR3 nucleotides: TGTGCCAGCAGAGTCTCCTCGGGAGATACGCAGTATTTT.

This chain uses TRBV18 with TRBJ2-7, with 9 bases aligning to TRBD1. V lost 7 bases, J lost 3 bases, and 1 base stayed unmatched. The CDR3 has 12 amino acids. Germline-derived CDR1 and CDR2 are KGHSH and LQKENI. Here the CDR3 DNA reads TGTGCCAGCTGGGGACAGGGCTACGAGCAGTACTTC. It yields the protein CASWGQGYEQYF.

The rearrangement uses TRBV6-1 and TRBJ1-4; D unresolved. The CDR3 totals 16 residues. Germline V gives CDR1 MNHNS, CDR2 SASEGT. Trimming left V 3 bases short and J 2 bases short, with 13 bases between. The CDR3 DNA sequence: TGTGCCAGCAGTGATATTGGGAGCCCTACTAATGAAAAACTGTTTTTT. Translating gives CASSDIGSPTNEKLFF.

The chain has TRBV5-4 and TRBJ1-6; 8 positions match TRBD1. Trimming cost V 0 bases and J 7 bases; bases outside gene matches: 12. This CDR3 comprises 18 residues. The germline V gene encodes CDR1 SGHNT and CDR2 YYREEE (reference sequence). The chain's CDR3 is CASSLAPNQYRGNSPLHF. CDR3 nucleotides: TGTGCCAGCAGCTTGGCCCCGAATCAATACAGGGGGAATTCACCCCTCCACTTT.

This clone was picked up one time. The CDR3 loop is CASSPRDRAGLAEQYF. Here the CDR3 DNA reads TGTGCCAGCAGTCCCAGGGACAGGGCAGGTTTGGCCGAGCAGTACTTC. The genes are TRBV2 and TRBJ2-7; 9 bases align to TRBD1. The trim removed 5 bases at V and 6 bases at J, leaving 14 bases unmatched. The CDR3 covers 16 residues. CDR1 and CDR2 from the germline V gene are SNHLY and FYNNEI.

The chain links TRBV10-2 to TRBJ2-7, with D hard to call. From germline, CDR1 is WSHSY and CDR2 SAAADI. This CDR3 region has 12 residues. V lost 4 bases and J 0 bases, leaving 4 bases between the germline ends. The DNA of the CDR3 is TGCGCCAGCAGTGCATCCTCCTACGAGCAGTACTTC. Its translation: CASSASSYEQYF.

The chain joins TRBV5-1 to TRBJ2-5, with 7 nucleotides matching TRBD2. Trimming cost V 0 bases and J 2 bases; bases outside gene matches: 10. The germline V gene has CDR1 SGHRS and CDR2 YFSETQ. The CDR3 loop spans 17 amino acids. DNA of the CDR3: TGCGCCAGCAGCTTGGGTGGTTGGGACTACCGACAAGAGACCCAGTACTTC. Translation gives CASSLGGWDYRQETQYF.

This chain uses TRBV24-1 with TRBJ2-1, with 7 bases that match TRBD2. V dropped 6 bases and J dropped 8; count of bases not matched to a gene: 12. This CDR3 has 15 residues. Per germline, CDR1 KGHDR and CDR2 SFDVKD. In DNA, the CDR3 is TGTGCCACCAGTCTTCAGCGGGACGGCGGCCATGAGCAGTTCTTC. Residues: CATSLQRDGGHEQFF.

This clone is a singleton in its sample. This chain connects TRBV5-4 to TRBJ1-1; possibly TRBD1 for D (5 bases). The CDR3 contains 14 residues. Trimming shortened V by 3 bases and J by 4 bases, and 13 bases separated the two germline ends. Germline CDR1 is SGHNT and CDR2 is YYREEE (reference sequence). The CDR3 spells CASSSPGGTTEAFF. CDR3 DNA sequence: TGTGCCAGCAGCTCCCCGGGGGGGACCACTGAAGCTTTCTTT.

CDR3 in DNA: TGCGCCAGCAGCCGCGGGACAGAGGAAAAACTGTTTTTT. Translating gives CASSRGTEEKLFF. The chain recombines TRBV4-1 with TRBJ1-4, with 7 positions matching TRBD1. V was clipped by 4 bases and J by 8 bases; unmatched bases: 4. Germline CDR1 is MGHRA and CDR2 is YSYEKL. This CDR3 contains 13 residues.

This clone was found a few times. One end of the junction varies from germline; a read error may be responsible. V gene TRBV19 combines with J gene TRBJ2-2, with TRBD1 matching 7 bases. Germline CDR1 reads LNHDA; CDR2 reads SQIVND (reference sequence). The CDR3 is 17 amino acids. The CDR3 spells CASIINPGQMNTGELFF. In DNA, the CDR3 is TGTGCCAGTATTATAAACCCGGGACAGATGAACACCGGGGAGCTGTTTTTT.

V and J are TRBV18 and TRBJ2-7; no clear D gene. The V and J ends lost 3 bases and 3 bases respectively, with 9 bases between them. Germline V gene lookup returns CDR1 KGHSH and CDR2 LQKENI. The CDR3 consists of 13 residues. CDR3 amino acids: CASSPRLFYEQYF. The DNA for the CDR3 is TGTGCCAGCTCACCGCGGCTGTTCTACGAGCAGTACTTC.